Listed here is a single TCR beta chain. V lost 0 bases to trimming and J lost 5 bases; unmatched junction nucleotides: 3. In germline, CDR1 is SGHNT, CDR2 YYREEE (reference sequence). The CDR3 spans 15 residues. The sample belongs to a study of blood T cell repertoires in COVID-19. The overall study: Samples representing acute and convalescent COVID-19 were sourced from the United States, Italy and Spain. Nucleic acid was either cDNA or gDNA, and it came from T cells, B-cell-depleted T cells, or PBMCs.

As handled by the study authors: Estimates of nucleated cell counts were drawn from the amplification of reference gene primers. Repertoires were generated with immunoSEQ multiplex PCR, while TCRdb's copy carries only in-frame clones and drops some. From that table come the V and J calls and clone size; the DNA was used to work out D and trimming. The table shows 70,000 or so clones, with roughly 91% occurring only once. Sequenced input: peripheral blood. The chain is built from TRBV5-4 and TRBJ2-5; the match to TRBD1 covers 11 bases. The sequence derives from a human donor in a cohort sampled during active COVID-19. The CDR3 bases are TGTGCCAGCAGCTTGGATGGGACAGGGGGTGAGACCCAGTACTTC. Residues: CASSLDGTGGETQYF.